This T cell receptor beta chain was documented in a study of cytomegalovirus exposure and HLA in healthy donors. Whole-study findings and limits: Researchers reported that a few CMV-associated chains were confirmed in vitro as CMV antigen-specific.

Between the trimmed V and J ends, which lost 1 base and 2 bases, there was a span of 5 bases. This CDR3 is built from 12 residues. Germline values: CDR1 SQVTM, CDR2 ANQGSEA. This clone was counted at least ten times. Its antigen remains unknown. The PCR employed 60 Vbeta primers together with 13 Jbeta primers. Repertoires were generated with immunoSEQ multiplex PCR, while TCRdb's copy carries only in-frame clones and drops some. Here the sample spans more than 95,000 clones, around three quarters being singletons. The receptor was isolated from a middle-aged woman in good health and CMV-seropositive. This rearrangement joins TRBV29-1 to TRBJ1-1; D gene uncertain. The sequenced sample was PBMCs. The CDR3 loop reads CSVEALNTEAFF. CDR3 bases: TGCAGCGTTGAAGCCTTAAACACTGAAGCTTTCTTT.